This T cell receptor (beta chain) was sequenced for a study of T cells in Graves' hyperthyroidism and ophthalmopathy. Template material for amplifying TCR beta CDR3 regions consisted of RNA transcripts. HTBI primers were used for first-round RT-PCR of the TCR CDR3. One entry per CDR3 protein results from TCRdb running MiXCR on the multiplex PCR reads. The sample yields nearly 600,000 distinct CDR3 sequences, more than 13% seen once. This clonotype was seen many times. This CDR3 region has 16 residues. Germline V gives CDR1 SGHAT, CDR2 FQNNGV. The V gene end was trimmed by 1 base and the J gene end by 0 bases; junction bases not matched to a gene: 6.

This clonotype originated in a woman younger than 30 with Graves' ophthalmopathy. This sequence joins TRBV11-2 and TRBJ2-7; 7 bases are a match to TRBD1. Sequencing was carried out using blood. DNA of the CDR3: TGTGCCAGCAGCTTAGTAAAGGGACAGCGCTCCTACGAGCAGTACTTC. This translates into CASSLVKGQRSYEQYF.